This T cell receptor beta chain was identified in a study of post-analysis software for immune sequencing data. Details on this clonotype: The target antigen is unknown.

The V gene lost 3 bases and the J gene lost 5 bases, with 5 bases spanning the gap. CDR3 length: 12 amino acids. Broader study findings: There were five TRBV segments more frequent in patients than controls, and TRBV5-6, TRBV5-1 and TRBV20-1 were among them.

cDNA libraries for TCR beta contained unique molecular identifiers. TCRdb called the PCR reads again in MiXCR, with one record for every CDR3 protein. The sample has approximately 660,000 distinct CDR3 sequences; approximately 59% are singletons. Sequencing input: blood. The TCR originated in a girl aged 2-10 years with multiple sclerosis. The rearrangement joins TRBV12-3 or TRBV12-4 to TRBJ2-1, with D unresolved. CDR3 amino acids: CASSFQDNEQFF. The CDR3 DNA reads TGTGCCAGCAGTTTTCAAGACAATGAGCAGTTCTTC.